What follows are 5 T cell receptor beta chains derived from one specimen sequenced in a study of blood T cell repertoires in COVID-19 (dated by TCRdb to the early 2020s). The library was built by means of the immunoSEQ multiplex PCR assay. TCRdb limited this immuneACCESS table to in-frame rearrangements with V and J called. A share of clones is missing; checked studies link under half to unresolved V genes, and the rest is unexplained. In all, the sample holds a few hundred thousand clones, and approximately 83% of those were seen once. The leading ten clones occupy 3.4% of the sample. The sequencing sample was made of PBMCs or T cells enriched from blood (not recorded which). Receptors originate from a middle-aged man who had recovered from COVID-19.

This chain uses TRBV28 with TRBJ2-7; TRBD2 is a possible D gene (6 bases). CDR1 MDHEN and CDR2 SYDVKM come from the germline V gene. CDR3 length: 12 amino acids. Trimming cost V 7 bases and J 3 bases, with 10 bases left between them. CDR3 coding DNA: TGTGCCAGCACCCCCGGGGGCTACGAGCAGTACTTC. It codes for CASTPGGYEQYF.

The CDR3 DNA reads as TGTGCCAGCAGCGGGGGAGGGGGCAATCAGCCCCAGCATTTT. Its translation: CASSGGGGNQPQHF. The V call is TRBV4-2, the J call TRBJ1-5, with D tentatively TRBD1 (5 bases). Germline assignment: CDR1 LGHNA and CDR2 YNFKEQ. The CDR3 totals 14 residues. Between the trimmed V and J ends, which lost 5 bases and 2 bases, there was a span of 10 bases.

This chain joins TRBV30 and TRBJ1-2, with D unclear. Germline V lookup: CDR1 GTSNPN, CDR2 SVGIG (reference sequence). V gave up 4 bases and J gave up 0 bases, with 9 bases separating them. This CDR3 region has 13 residues. CDR3 DNA sequence: TGTGCCTGGATCACCGGGACTAACTATGGCTACACCTTC. Amino acids: CAWITGTNYGYTF.

The V gene is TRBV12-5, the J gene TRBJ1-1; D might be TRBD1 (6 bases). The V end lost 7 bases, the J end lost 4 bases, and 13 bases lay between the germline ends. This CDR3 region has 13 residues. CDR1 is LGHNT and CDR2 is FRNRAP in the germline V gene. This chain's CDR3 is CASAPGVGTEAFF. For the CDR3, the DNA is TGTGCTAGTGCCCCAGGGGTCGGCACTGAAGCTTTCTTT.

The V call is TRBV12-3 or TRBV12-4, the J call TRBJ1-2; D call uncertain. The V end lost 5 bases, the J end lost 0 bases, and 7 bases lay between the germline ends. This CDR3 region has 13 residues. Here the CDR3 reads CASSPGANYGYTF. The DNA for the CDR3 is TGTGCCAGCAGTCCCGGAGCTAACTATGGCTACACCTTC.